A selection of T cell receptor beta chains follows, all from one sample in a study of response to subunit inactivated influenza vaccine. TCRdb reprocessed the RT-PCR reads via MiXCR and lists one record per CDR3 protein. Here the sample spans about 500,000 distinct CDR3 sequences, about 15% being singletons. This specimen was CD4+ T cells sorted from PBMCs, taken less than 30 months after vaccination. All receptors come from a man between 50 and 75 years old who received an inactivated influenza vaccine. The CDR3 runs from the conserved cysteine through the conserved F or W. The order of the fields is J gene, V gene, clone size, D gene, CDR3 DNA, CDR3 protein. D genes are given only for firm matches. Not every row has a clone size; where given, it reads once, few, many or a size class.

TRBJ2-2 TRBV11-2 NA NA TGTGCCAGCAGCCAAAGTGGATCCCTAAAAACCGGGGAGCTGTTTTTT CASSQSGSLKTGELFF
TRBJ2-4 TRBV6-1 few NA TGTGCCAGCATGGCGGAAAACATTCAGTACTTC CASMAENIQYF
TRBJ1-1 TRBV14 NA NA TGTGCCAGCAGCCAAGCTTCGTCTATAGTTGGTTTCTTT CASSQASSIVGFF
TRBJ2-3 TRBV12-3/TRBV12-4 few NA TGTGCCAGCAACTTTGGGGGTACTAGCACAGATACGCAGTATTTT CASNFGGTSTDTQYF
TRBJ1-4 TRBV7-9 NA TRBD1 TGTGCCAGCAGCACTGGAGGGGGCGAGGGTGAAAAACTGTTTTTT CASSTGGGEGEKLFF
TRBJ2-7 TRBV20-1 few TRBD2 TGCAGTGCTCGACTAGCGGGATTCTACGAGCAGTACTTC CSARLAGFYEQYF
TRBJ1-6 TRBV7-2 many NA TGTGCCAGCAGCTTAGGGACTTATTCACCCCTCCACTTT CASSLGTYSPLHF
TRBJ2-1 TRBV10-3 few TRBD2 TGTGCCATCAGACGGAGGGTAGCGGGAAACAATTATTACAATGAGCAGTTCTTC CAIRRRVAGNNYYNEQFF
TRBJ1-5 TRBV2 few NA TGTGCCAGCAGTGGAAGGCGGGGGGCTCGTGAGCCCCAGCATTTT CASSGRRGAREPQHF
TRBJ2-5 TRBV9 few TRBD2 TGTGCCAGCAGCGCTTCTAGCGGGTCGCAAGAGACCCAGTACTTC CASSASSGSQETQYF
TRBJ1-5 TRBV28 NA NA TGTGCCAGCAGTTCCTCCTATCAGCCCCAGCATTTT CASSSSYQPQHF
TRBJ2-6 TRBV29-1 few NA TGCAGCGTGCCTACGACCACCGCCTCTGGGGCCAACGTCCTGACTTTC CSVPTTTASGANVLTF
TRBJ2-1 TRBV5-1 few TRBD2 TGCGCCAGCAGCTATGGACTAGCGGGAGCCTACAATGAGCAGTTCTTC CASSYGLAGAYNEQFF
TRBJ2-5 TRBV20-1 many TRBD2 TGCAGTGCTAGGAGACCTAGCGGGAGTGAGACCCAGTACTTC CSARRPSGSETQYF
TRBJ2-7 TRBV5-1 NA NA TGCGCCAGCAGCTTGGATAGGACCACCTACGAGCAGTACTTC CASSLDRTTYEQYF
TRBJ2-3 TRBV29-1 many NA TGCAGCGTTCGGCAGGGGAGAGATACGCAGTATTTT CSVRQGRDTQYF
TRBJ2-3 TRBV12-3/TRBV12-4 NA NA TGTGCCAGCACCCCTCCTGGCAAAGAGGAAGATACGCAGTATTTT CASTPPGKEEDTQYF
TRBJ1-2 TRBV7-2 NA NA TGTGCCAGCAGCTTAGTCGGGCAACGGGTCGGCTATGGCTACACCTTC CASSLVGQRVGYGYTF
TRBJ1-2 TRBV28 few TRBD1 TGTGCCAGCAGTTTACAGGGGGTCAACTATGGCTACACCTTC CASSLQGVNYGYTF
TRBJ2-1 TRBV5-1 many TRBD1 TGCGCCAGCAGGATGGGACAGAACAATGAGCAGTTCTTC CASRMGQNNEQFF
TRBJ2-1 TRBV7-2 many TRBD1 TGTGCCAGCAGCTCAGCCGGGACAGGCAATGAGCAGTTCTTC CASSSAGTGNEQFF
TRBJ2-1 TRBV7-2 NA NA TGTGCCAGCAGCTCAGTATGGGAGTCCGAGCAGTTCTTC CASSSVWESEQFF
TRBJ1-2 TRBV29-1 few TRBD1 TGCAGCGTTGTTTGGGACAGGGAAAGGGGCGGCTACACCTTC CSVVWDRERGGYTF
TRBJ2-3 TRBV20-1 NA TRBD2 TGCAGTGCTAGAGTCATTGGACTAGCGGGGGGGCCCTCAGATACGCAGTATTTT CSARVIGLAGGPSDTQYF
TRBJ2-7 TRBV10-3 many NA TGTGCCTCAGCGGGCCACTCCTACGAGCAGTACTTC CASAGHSYEQYF
TRBJ2-3 TRBV11-2 many NA TGTGCCAGCAGCTTAGCTGCGGGATTTGGAGTAGATACGCAGTATTTT CASSLAAGFGVDTQYF
TRBJ2-7 TRBV20-1 NA NA TGCAGTGCTAGAGATCTTCGGGACACTATCTCCTACGAGCAGTACTTC CSARDLRDTISYEQYF
TRBJ2-7 TRBV7-9 few NA TGTGCCAGCAGCGGGCCCAACTCCTACGAGCAGTACTTC CASSGPNSYEQYF
TRBJ2-7 TRBV5-1 NA NA TGCGCCAGCAGCCGATCGGACAACTACGAGCAGTACTTC CASSRSDNYEQYF
TRBJ2-7 TRBV5-6 once NA TGTGCCAGCAGCTTGCAGAGATACGAGCAGTACTTC CASSLQRYEQYF
TRBJ1-6 TRBV12-3/TRBV12-4 many NA TGTGCCAGCAGTCCCAGGGGATCACCCCTCCACTTT CASSPRGSPLHF
TRBJ2-1 TRBV20-1 many NA TGCAGTGCTAAAATATTTAGCACCCATTTTAATGAGCAGTTCTTC CSAKIFSTHFNEQFF
TRBJ1-2 TRBV28 few TRBD1 TGTGCCAGCAGTTTAGGAGGGGGCCGTGAAGGCTACACCTTC CASSLGGGREGYTF
TRBJ2-1 TRBV20-1 NA NA TGCAGTGCTACCAAGGTCAGGAGCTCCTACAATGAGCAGTTCTTC CSATKVRSSYNEQFF
TRBJ2-5 TRBV12-3/TRBV12-4 NA TRBD2 TGTGCCAGCAGTTTAAGCGGGAGGAGGGCGGAGACCCAGTACTTC CASSLSGRRAETQYF
TRBJ2-1 TRBV20-1 NA TRBD2 TGCAGTGCTCTAGATCGACTAGCGGGGGGTAATAGCTCCTACAATGAGCAGTTCTTC CSALDRLAGGNSSYNEQFF
TRBJ2-7 TRBV7-2 few NA TGTGCCAGCAGCTTAGTTGGCCAGGGCTACGAGCAGTACTTC CASSLVGQGYEQYF
TRBJ2-5 TRBV5-1 many TRBD2 TGCGCCAGCAGCTCGACTAGCGGGCAAGAGACCCAGTACTTC CASSSTSGQETQYF
TRBJ2-1 TRBV6-5 NA NA TGTGCCAGCAGCTTAAAAGTCGGGGCTCATGAGCAGTTCTTC CASSLKVGAHEQFF
TRBJ1-1 TRBV5-1 NA TRBD1 TGCGCCAGCAGCCTGGACAGGGGTTTCGGCACTGAAGCTTTCTTT CASSLDRGFGTEAFF
TRBJ2-1 TRBV20-1 NA NA TGCAGTGCTAGAGGCTTGGATTTCACTCACAATGAGCAGTTCTTC CSARGLDFTHNEQFF
TRBJ2-3 TRBV5-1 NA NA TGCGCCAGCAGCCACCGGACAGTCACAGATACGCAGTATTTT CASSHRTVTDTQYF
TRBJ2-5 TRBV20-1 few NA TGCAGTGCTAGAGATTCTACAGGCCAAGAGACCCAGTACTTC CSARDSTGQETQYF
TRBJ2-3 TRBV4-1 NA NA TGCGCCAGCAGCCAAGTTGCCCGGAAGGATACGCAGTATTTT CASSQVARKDTQYF
TRBJ2-5 TRBV3-1 few TRBD2 TGTGCCAGCAGCCCTGGGACTAGCGGTCTCCAAGAGACCCAGTACTTC CASSPGTSGLQETQYF
TRBJ2-4 TRBV5-1 NA NA TGCGCCAGCAGCTTGGGAGACATTCAGTACTTC CASSLGDIQYF
TRBJ1-2 TRBV29-1 NA TRBD1 TGCAGCGGGGGACAGGGGCTTGGCTACACCTTC CSGGQGLGYTF
TRBJ2-5 TRBV10-3 few TRBD2 TGTGCCATCAGGCCGGGACTAGCGGGCCAAAGGGCGGAGACCCAGTACTTC CAIRPGLAGQRAETQYF
TRBJ2-4 TRBV12-3/TRBV12-4 few TRBD2 TGTGCCAGCAGTTTGGGGGGGTCCAAAAACATTCAGTACTTC CASSLGGSKNIQYF
TRBJ2-7 TRBV5-1 few NA TGCGCCAGCAGCACCAACGCCCAGAGTTACGAGCAGTACTTC CASSTNAQSYEQYF
TRBJ1-3 TRBV5-1 NA NA TGCGCCAGCAGCACCCGGACCGTTAGCTCTGGAAACACCATATATTTT CASSTRTVSSGNTIYF
TRBJ2-1 TRBV5-1 many TRBD1 TGCGCCAGCAGCTGGGGACAGGCGAGATTAGGCTTCGTATACGAGCAGTTCTTC CASSWGQARLGFVYEQFF